This TCR beta chain was identified during a study of CD8+ T cells in alopecia areata. Following RNA extraction, reverse transcription yielded cDNA that acted as the sequencing template. The method was immunoSEQ multiplex PCR; TCRdb's version includes in-frame clones alone and lacks a portion of them. The sample contains 160,000 or so clones, around three fifths of which appear only once. Looked up from germline, CDR1 is MNHEY and CDR2 is SMNVEV (reference sequence). CDR3 length: 14 amino acids. Trimming left V 4 bases short and J 2 bases short, with 12 bases between. Treatment defined: oral pan-JAK inhibitor, 5-10 mg twice daily.

The source of this sequence is a human donor with alopecia areata. This rearrangement joins TRBV27 to TRBJ2-7, with D unresolved. The sample here was CD4+ T cells sorted from blood, taken at week 4, from a patient treated with tofacitinib. CDR3 nucleotides: TGTGCCAGCAGTTCCCTGTTACGCACCTACGAGCAGTACTTC. Its protein product is CASSSLLRTYEQYF.